Listed here is a single TCR beta chain. The target antigen is unknown. The treatment denotes: 10-day PBMC culture with coronavirus spike peptide pools or control peptides (ViraFEST assay). This sample stems from a study of vaccination and CD4 T cells after COVID-19. Study-wide background: Control cultures used a CEFX viral epitope pool, an HIV-1 Nef peptide pool, or no peptide.

The Oncomine TCR Beta short-read assay was applied to DNA of cultured CD4+ T cells. Cultured CD4+ T cells yielded the extracted genomic DNA. Each CDR3 protein gets one entry after TCRdb re-called the PCR reads with MiXCR. The table records about 10,000 distinct CDR3 sequences, around 58% of them present only once. Study observations and caveats: Spike mono-reactivity applied to 304 of 307 vaccine-specific clones detected in convalescent patients. Only post-vaccination samples contained a median 86.3% of the reactive clones in convalescent patients.

This CDR3 comprises 16 residues. This sequence joins TRBV21-1 and TRBJ1-5. TRBV21-1 counts as a pseudogene. The TCR was taken from a human donor who had recovered from COVID-19. The sequencing sample was made of CD4+ T cells from blood, cultured in vitro. The CDR3 nucleotides read TGTGCCAGCAGCAAAGGGGCAGCAGCTAGCAATCAGCCCCAGCATTTT. Protein: CASSKGAAASNQPQHF.